These 29 T cell receptor beta chains share one sample of origin, sequenced in a study of blood T cell repertoires in COVID-19. The protocol was immunoSEQ multiplex PCR, while the TCRdb copy is restricted to in-frame clones and leaves out a portion. The repertoire holds some 190,000 clones, with approximately 87% as singletons. The sequencing sample was made of peripheral blood. Every receptor here comes from a person aged 65-85 years with COVID-19, enrolled during active disease.

V and J are TRBV4-3 and TRBJ2-3; 8 nucleotides line up with TRBD2. Per the germline V gene, CDR1 is LGHNA and CDR2 is YSLEER. CDR3 size: 19 residues. V was pared by 4 bases and J by 0 bases, with 15 bases of the junction left unmatched. The CDR3 DNA reads TGCGCCAGCAGCCCCCGGTGGGGAAGCGGGAGTGCTAGCACAGATACGCAGTATTTT. Its translation is CASSPRWGSGSASTDTQYF.

The CDR3 is CASSLLSGSGALSYNEQFF. CDR3 coding DNA: TGTGCCAGCAGCTTGCTATCCGGTAGCGGGGCCCTCTCCTACAATGAGCAGTTCTTC. The chain recombines TRBV5-4 with TRBJ2-1; TRBD2 aligns across 8 bases. The trim removed 1 base at V and 0 bases at J, leaving 12 bases unmatched. The CDR3 has 19 amino acids. Germline V gives CDR1 SGHNT, CDR2 YYREEE (reference sequence). The entire variable domain, with the rest obtained from reference TRBV5-4 and TRBJ2-1, is as follows: ETGVTQSPTHLIKTRGQQVTLRCSSQSGHNTVSWYQQALGQGPQFIFQYYREEENGRGNFPPRFSGLQFPNYSSELNVNALELDDSALYLCASSLLSGSGALSYNEQFFGPGTRLTVL.

This chain connects TRBV28 to TRBJ1-1; 7 bases line up with TRBD1. From germline, CDR1 is MDHEN and CDR2 SYDVKM. The V gene end was trimmed by 6 bases and the J gene end by 4 bases; junction bases not matched to a gene: 17. This CDR3 is 17 amino acids long. The CDR3 is CASSRTGDISSRTEAFF. As DNA, the CDR3 is TGTGCCAGCAGCCGTACAGGGGATATCTCTTCGCGCACTGAAGCTTTCTTT.

The gene calls are TRBV18 and TRBJ2-7; 8 nucleotides agree with TRBD1. CDR3 length: 15 residues. Trimming cost V 5 bases and J 0 bases; bases outside gene matches: 6. Germline V lookup: CDR1 KGHSH, CDR2 LQKENI. As DNA, the CDR3 is TGTGCCAGCTCAGATAGACAGGGGAGCTCCTACGAGCAGTACTTC. This sequence encodes CASSDRQGSSYEQYF.

CDR3 residues: CASRRTLEANYGYTF. As DNA, the CDR3 is TGTGCCAGCAGGAGAACGCTTGAAGCTAACTATGGCTACACCTTC. The rearrangement links TRBV6-5 to TRBJ1-2; no reliable D call. Between the trimmed V and J ends, which lost 6 bases and 0 bases, there was a span of 14 bases. From germline, CDR1 is MNHEY and CDR2 SVGAGI. This CDR3 is 15 amino acids long.

The table lists this clone with a count of one. J is TRBJ1-3 and V is TRBV5-6; D not certain. The germline gives CDR1 SGHDT, CDR2 YYEEEE. V dropped 0 bases and J dropped 3 bases, with 16 bases sitting between them. The CDR3 spans 17 residues. Here the CDR3 DNA reads TGTGCCAGCAGCTTGGCCGGCTGGAGCGGGCATGGAAACACCATATATTTT. This codes for CASSLAGWSGHGNTIYF.

The CDR3 DNA follows: TGTGCCAGCAGTTACGAGGTCCGGGAAGGATCTGGAAACACCATATATTTT. It translates to CASSYEVREGSGNTIYF. V and J are TRBV6-2 or TRBV6-3 and TRBJ1-3; D unresolved. Germline CDR1 reads MNHEY; CDR2 reads SVGEGT. Trimming took 2 bases from V and 1 from J, leaving 15 bases between them. This CDR3 is 17 amino acids long.

This chain connects TRBV2 to TRBJ2-5, with a weak D call TRBD2 (7 bases). V was trimmed by 7 bases and J by 5 bases, leaving 20 bases between them. Germline V gene sequence: CDR1 SNHLY, CDR2 FYNNEI. The CDR3 length is 15 residues. The CDR3 region is CASMRATGGGETQYF. The CDR3 DNA follows: TGTGCCAGCATGAGGGCAACGGGGGGCGGGGAGACCCAGTACTTC.

This sequence joins TRBV5-1 and TRBJ2-3, with TRBD2 matching 8 bases. Germline V gene lookup returns CDR1 SGHRS and CDR2 YFSETQ. The CDR3 totals 15 residues. The V and J ends lost 1 base and 5 bases, in that order; junction bases with no gene match: 6. CDR3 DNA sequence: TGCGCCAGCAGCTTGAGGGGACTAGAGAAAGATACGCAGTATTTT. Amino acid sequence: CASSLRGLEKDTQYF.

The chain has TRBV6-5 and TRBJ2-5, with 7 bases fitting TRBD2. Per the germline V gene, CDR1 is MNHEY and CDR2 is SVGAGI. Trimming at V came to 2 bases and at J to 1 base, leaving 4 bases not matched to a gene. The CDR3 is made up of 15 amino acids. The CDR3 nucleotides are TGTGCCAGCAGTTACGGTCCGGGGGGCCAAGAGACCCAGTACTTC. Translated, it gives CASSYGPGGQETQYF.

This clone was counted only a few times. The chain employs TRBV28 and TRBJ2-7; D not certain. Per germline, CDR1 MDHEN and CDR2 SYDVKM. The CDR3 is made up of 14 amino acids. V shed 4 bases and J shed 1 base, with 11 bases lying between them. The CDR3 region is CASSSTGLSYEQYF. CDR3 DNA: TGTGCCAGCAGTTCCACCGGGTTGTCCTACGAGCAGTACTTC.

This sequence joins TRBV27 and TRBJ2-1; the match to TRBD1 covers 9 bases. This CDR3 has 15 residues. J gave up 8 bases and V 3 bases, and 8 bases lay outside the gene matches. Germline-derived CDR1 and CDR2 are MNHEY and SMNVEV (reference sequence). CDR3 amino acids: CASSFTSQGAHEQFF. Written as DNA, the CDR3 is TGTGCCAGCAGTTTTACCTCACAGGGGGCACATGAGCAGTTCTTC.

The chain uses TRBV14 and TRBJ1-1; TRBD1 agrees at 10 bases. The CDR3 contains 13 residues. CDR1 and CDR2 from the germline V gene are SGHDN and FVKESK. Trimming removed 0 bases from V and 10 bases from J; junction bases left unmatched: 2. The CDR3 here is CASSQDRTGGAFF. As DNA, the CDR3 is TGTGCCAGCAGCCAAGATCGGACAGGGGGAGCTTTCTTT.

The V gene is TRBV11-2, the J gene TRBJ1-2; 7 bases line up with TRBD1. V gave up 1 base and J gave up 4 bases; unmatched junction bases: 9. The germline CDR1 and CDR2 sequences are SGHAT and FQNNGV. The CDR3 extends over 16 amino acids. The CDR3 DNA reads as TGTGCCAGCAGCTTAGCGGTGACAGGGCCTTTCTATGGCTACACCTTC. This encodes CASSLAVTGPFYGYTF.

The CDR3 DNA sequence: TGTGCCAGCAGTTACTCCAGGGGGACAGGGTCTATCCTTGAAGCTTTCTTT. It codes for CASSYSRGTGSILEAFF. This chain connects TRBV6-2 or TRBV6-3 to TRBJ1-1, with 9 bases fitting TRBD1. CDR1 and CDR2 (germline): MNHEY, SVGEGT. The CDR3 is 17 residues long. V lost 0 bases and J lost 7; bases outside the gene matches: 12.

This chain connects TRBV24-1 to TRBJ2-1; TRBD1 might be the D (5 bases). CDR3 length equals 14 residues. CDR1 and CDR2 (germline): KGHDR, SFDVKD. Trimming shortened V by 9 bases and J by 3 bases, and 14 bases separated the two germline ends. The CDR3 loop is CATGQGSIYNEQFF. The DNA for the CDR3 is TGTGCCACCGGCCAGGGAAGTATCTACAATGAGCAGTTCTTC.

This clone appeared a single time. V is TRBV7-9 and J is TRBJ2-7; 8 bases line up with TRBD2. With V trimmed by 3 bases and J by 5 bases, 9 bases remained unmatched. The CDR3 consists of 15 residues. Germline V gene sequence: CDR1 SEHNR, CDR2 FQNEAQ (reference sequence). The CDR3 spells CASSFSGGRTHEQYF. CDR3 DNA sequence: TGTGCCAGCAGCTTTTCTGGCGGGAGGACCCACGAGCAGTACTTC.

The rearrangement links TRBV5-1 to TRBJ2-3; 14 bases match TRBD2. The junction had 12 bases not matched to a gene; V was cut back by 5 bases and J by 4 bases. This CDR3 contains 18 residues. CDR1 is SGHRS and CDR2 is YFSETQ in the germline V gene. For the CDR3, the DNA is TGCGCCAGCAGTCGAAAGGGACTAGCGGGAGAAGTCCCAGATACGCAGTATTTT. Encoded protein: CASSRKGLAGEVPDTQYF.

This clone showed up just once. The genes are TRBV27 and TRBJ1-5; 9 nucleotides agree with TRBD1. V lost 0 bases to trimming and J lost 4 bases; unmatched junction nucleotides: 7. The CDR3 has 17 amino acids. Germline lookup yields CDR1 MNHEY and CDR2 SMNVEV (reference sequence). The CDR3 DNA reads as TGTGCCAGCAGTTTATCGGGGACAGGGTGGGGGAATCAGCCCCAGCATTTT. Translated: CASSLSGTGWGNQPQHF.

The CDR3 nucleotides read TGTGCCAGCAGCTTAGAGGGACACTTGAACACTGAAGCTTTCTTT. This gives the protein CASSLEGHLNTEAFF. This sequence joins TRBV13 and TRBJ1-1, with D perhaps matching TRBD1 (6 bases). The CDR3 is 15 amino acids. Trimming shortened V by 1 base and J by 0 bases, and 9 bases separated the two germline ends. Germline V gene data show CDR1 as PRHDT and CDR2 as FYEKMQ (reference sequence). Based on the CDR3 plus reference TRBV13 and TRBJ1-1, the full variable domain is AAGVIQSPRHLIKEKRETATLKCYPIPRHDTVYWYQQGPGQDPQFLISFYEKMQSDKGSIPDRFSAQQFSDYHSELNMSSLELGDSALYFCASSLEGHLNTEAFFGQGTRLTVV.

This CDR3 reads CASRDRQGYSPLHF. DNA for the CDR3: TGTGCCAGCAGAGACAGACAGGGTTATTCACCCCTCCACTTT. This chain connects TRBV3-1 (or the pseudogene TRBV3-2) to TRBJ1-6, with TRBD1 matching 7 bases. CDR1 and CDR2 (germline): LGHDT, YNNKEL (reference sequence). The CDR3 sequence is 14 residues long. J gave up 8 bases and V 6 bases, and 7 bases lay outside the gene matches.

V and J are TRBV27 and TRBJ2-2, with 7 bases matching TRBD2. V trimming: 6 bases; J trimming: 4 bases; junction bases outside the gene matches: 2. Germline V gene data show CDR1 as MNHEY and CDR2 as SMNVEV (reference sequence). The CDR3 runs to 13 residues. The CDR3 spells CASSWGGTGELFF. The CDR3 region has the DNA TGTGCCAGCAGCTGGGGGGGCACCGGGGAGCTGTTTTTT.

The chain has TRBV6-2 or TRBV6-3 and TRBJ1-1, with D tentatively TRBD1 (6 bases). The CDR3 spans 15 residues. Between the trimmed V and J ends, which lost 3 bases and 5 bases, there was a span of 16 bases. Germline V gene lookup returns CDR1 MNHEY and CDR2 SVGEGT. The CDR3 DNA is TGTGCCAGCAGTTATTATGGGGGGGCGCTTACTGAAGCTTTCTTT. Encoded protein: CASSYYGGALTEAFF.

The rearrangement uses TRBV7-2 and TRBJ2-7; maybe TRBD1 (6 bases). Germline V gene lookup returns CDR1 SGHTA and CDR2 FQGNSA. Trimming cost V 4 bases and J 3 bases, with 16 bases left between them. This CDR3 has 15 amino acids. CDR3 nucleotides: TGTGCCAGCAGCTCCCAGTGGGGACACCTCTACGAGCAGTACTTC. It specifies CASSSQWGHLYEQYF. The variable domain in full, with the rest retrieved from reference TRBV7-2 and TRBJ2-7, is GAGVSQSPSNKVTEKGKDVELRCDPISGHTALYWYRQSLGQGLEFLIYFQGNSAPDKSGLPSDRFSAERTGGSVSTLTIQRTQQEDSAVYLCASSSQWGHLYEQYFGPGTRLTVT.

The V call is TRBV3-1 (or the pseudogene TRBV3-2), the J call TRBJ2-3, with a possible D match to TRBD2 (6 bases). There are 18 residues in the CDR3. Germline values: CDR1 LGHDT, CDR2 YNNKEL (reference sequence). The V gene lost 3 bases and the J gene lost 0 bases, with 19 bases spanning the gap. CDR3 sequence reads: CASSHRRPSAASTDTQYF. CDR3 coding DNA: TGTGCCAGCAGCCACCGTCGGCCTAGCGCCGCTAGCACAGATACGCAGTATTTT.

The chain has TRBV28 and TRBJ1-5, with TRBD1 as a possible D gene (6 bases). CDR3 size: 15 residues. Germline V gene lookup returns CDR1 MDHEN and CDR2 SYDVKM. Deletions cut 7 bases from V and 4 bases from J, with 17 bases between. CDR3 residues: CASIRPTGANQPQHF. In nucleotides, the CDR3 is TGTGCCAGCATACGGCCGACAGGTGCGAATCAGCCCCAGCATTTT. The variable domain in full, with the rest retrieved from reference TRBV28 and TRBJ1-5, is DVKVTQSSRYLVKRTGEKVFLECVQDMDHENMFWYRQDPGLGLRLIYFSYDVKMKEKGDIPEGYSVSREKKERFSLILESASTNQTSMYLCASIRPTGANQPQHFGDGTRLSIL.

As DNA, the CDR3 is TGTGCCATCAGTGACGTTTATGGCTACACCTTC. Protein: CAISDVYGYTF. This sequence joins TRBV10-3 and TRBJ1-2; no clear D gene. Trimming stripped 3 bases from V and 5 bases from J, with 4 bases between. Germline assignment: CDR1 ENHRY and CDR2 SYGVKD. The CDR3 is 11 residues long.

The chain couples TRBV11-1 to TRBJ1-2; tentative D call: TRBD1 (6 bases). CDR3 size: 15 residues. V was clipped by 5 bases and J by 8 bases, with 21 bases between them. The germline gives CDR1 SGHAT, CDR2 FQDESV (reference sequence). The CDR3 DNA is TGTGCCAGCAGCCCGACTGGTTGGGACAAAGAGGGCTACACCTTC. It codes for CASSPTGWDKEGYTF.

This chain connects TRBV9 to TRBJ1-2, with D perhaps TRBD1 (6 bases). V was clipped by 3 bases and J by 3 bases, with 15 bases between them. The CDR3 is made up of 15 amino acids. Looked up from germline, CDR1 is SGDLS and CDR2 is YYNGEE. CDR3 nucleotides: TGTGCCAGCAGCGACAACAGGGAAGAGGACTATGGCTACACCTTC. Protein product: CASSDNREEDYGYTF.